This T cell receptor (beta chain) was sequenced during a study of T cells in Graves' hyperthyroidism and ophthalmopathy. Criteria for exclusion of patients were uncontrolled infection, other autoimmune disease, pregnancy or lactation. This clonotype was observed at least ten times. This CDR3 is 13 amino acids long. Germline assignment: CDR1 GTSNPN and CDR2 SVGIG (reference sequence). Trimming shortened V by 0 bases and J by 2 bases, and 7 bases separated the two germline ends. There were TCR beta CDR3 regions amplified from RNA transcripts. First-round RT-PCR of the TCR CDR3 relied on the HTBI primer set. MiXCR, applied by TCRdb to the multiplex PCR reads, yields one record per CDR3 protein. The sample carries roughly 400,000 distinct CDR3 sequences, over 12% recorded once.

The receptor's source is a man aged 45 to 65 with Graves' ophthalmopathy. The V gene is TRBV30, the J gene TRBJ1-1; D is possibly TRBD1 (5 bases). Sequencing was done on a sample of blood. This CDR3 reads CAWSVQDNTEAFF. Here the CDR3 DNA reads TGTGCCTGGAGTGTACAGGATAACACTGAAGCTTTCTTT. The whole variable domain, remainder taken from reference TRBV30 and TRBJ1-1, is SQTIHQWPATLVQPVGSPLSLECTVEGTSNPNLYWYRQAAGRGLQLLFYSVGIGQISSEVPQNLSASRPQDRQFILSSKKLLLSDSGFYLCAWSVQDNTEAFFGQGTRLTVV.